The source of this TCR beta chain is a study of tumor-infiltrating lymphocytes in oesophageal squamous cell carcinoma. CDR3 length: 15 amino acids. With 2 bases clipped from V and 3 bases from J, the junction kept 3 bases outside the gene matches. Germline V gene data show CDR1 as SGHTA and CDR2 as FQGNSA. A single record per CDR3 protein comes from TCRdb applying MiXCR to the PCR reads. Among fewer than 20,000 distinct CDR3 sequences listed, 35% to 45% were seen once. This clonotype is medium-sized. V is TRBV7-2 and J is TRBJ1-5; 8 bases map to TRBD1. Sequencing was performed on normal esophageal tissue next to the tumor. This sequence originates from a female donor with esophageal squamous cell carcinoma. CDR3 in DNA: TGTGCCAGCAGCTTAAAGACAGGGGACAATCAGCCCCAGCATTTT. Amino acid sequence: CASSLKTGDNQPQHF.